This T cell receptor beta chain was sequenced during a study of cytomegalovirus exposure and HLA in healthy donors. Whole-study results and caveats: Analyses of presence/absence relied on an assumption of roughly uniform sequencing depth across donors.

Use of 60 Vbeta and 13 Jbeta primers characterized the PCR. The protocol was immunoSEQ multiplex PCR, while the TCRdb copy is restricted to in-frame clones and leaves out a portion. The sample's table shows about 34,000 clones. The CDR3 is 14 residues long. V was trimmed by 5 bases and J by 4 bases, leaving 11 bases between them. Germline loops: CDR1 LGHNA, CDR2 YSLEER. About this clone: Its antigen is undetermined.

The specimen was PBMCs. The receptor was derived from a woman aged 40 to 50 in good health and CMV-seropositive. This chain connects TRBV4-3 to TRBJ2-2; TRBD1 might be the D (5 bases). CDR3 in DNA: TGCGCCAGCAGCGTAGGGGAAGGCACCGGGGAGCTGTTTTTT. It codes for CASSVGEGTGELFF.